Shown below are 27 T cell receptor beta chains from a single sample sequenced in a study of beta chain features in type 1 diabetes. The study, taken as a whole, reports: In all four CD4+ subsets, TCRB CDR3 length was significantly, moderately reduced in type 1 diabetes.

Isolated RNA was reverse transcribed in full, so expressed TCRB transcripts were sequenced. Generated by immunoSEQ multiplex PCR, the TCRdb table keeps only in-frame clones and is missing some. Of about 260,000 clones in the sample, about a fifth were seen once. Antigen specificity for these receptors is unknown. The source material was naive CD4+ T cells from blood. The receptors were gathered from a woman in her forties with type 1 diabetes.

This clone was seen a few times. The chain is built from TRBV28 and TRBJ1-2; D remains unclear. The length of the CDR3 is 13 residues. Germline lookup yields CDR1 MDHEN and CDR2 SYDVKM. Trimming shortened V by 3 bases and J by 8 bases, and 13 bases separated the two germline ends. The CDR3 region is CASSFGSGRGYTF. The CDR3, as DNA: TGTGCCAGCAGTTTTGGATCAGGCCGGGGCTACACCTTC.

This sequence joins TRBV11-2 and TRBJ1-4; 11 bases are a match to TRBD1. Germline loops: CDR1 SGHAT, CDR2 FQNNGV. The CDR3 totals 15 residues. Trimming took 1 base from V and 14 from J; bases not matched to a gene: 9. CDR3 sequence (DNA): TGTGCCAGCAGCTTAGGGACAGGGGGCGTCCCCATTCTGTTTTTT. Translating it yields CASSLGTGGVPILFF.

This clone was counted between two and nine times. The rearrangement links TRBV5-4 to TRBJ2-1; 16 nucleotides line up with TRBD2. The J segment lost 4 bases and the V segment lost 4 bases, leaving 5 bases of the junction unmatched. There are 17 residues in the CDR3. Germline CDR1 SGHNT, CDR2 YYREEE (reference sequence). CDR3 residues: CASSKGTSGGDYNEQFF. In nucleotides, the CDR3 is TGTGCCAGCAGCAAGGGGACTAGCGGGGGGGATTACAATGAGCAGTTCTTC.

The CDR3 loop is CASSPPGLGYEQFF. CDR3 in DNA: TGTGCCAGCTCACCACCGGGCCTTGGCTATGAGCAGTTCTTC. The V and J genes are TRBV18 and TRBJ2-1; no firm D call. The CDR3 loop spans 14 amino acids. Germline CDR1 is KGHSH and CDR2 is LQKENI. Trimming took off 0 bases at V and 8 bases at J, with 11 bases between the two ends. Full variable domain (missing parts from reference TRBV18 and TRBJ2-1): NAGVMQNPRHLVRRRGQEARLRCSPMKGHSHVYWYRQLPEEGLKFMVYLQKENIIDESGMPKERFSAEFPKEGPSILRIQQVVRGDSAAYFCASSPPGLGYEQFFGPGTRLTVL.

V is TRBV30 and J is TRBJ1-1; D not resolved. V was trimmed by 5 bases and J by 5 bases, leaving 18 bases between them. Germline V gene sequence: CDR1 GTSNPN, CDR2 SVGIG (reference sequence). The CDR3 is made up of 14 amino acids. CDR3 amino acids: CAWDATGIGTEAFF. DNA of the CDR3: TGTGCCTGGGACGCTACGGGGATCGGGACTGAAGCTTTCTTT.

The V and J genes are TRBV7-9 and TRBJ2-1; D may be TRBD1 (7 bases). Per germline, CDR1 SEHNR and CDR2 FQNEAQ (reference sequence). The V end lost 6 bases, the J end lost 5 bases, and 26 bases lay between the germline ends. The CDR3 loop spans 18 amino acids. Written as DNA, the CDR3 is TGTGCCAGCAGTACGACAGGGCGGGAAGTCGAGGAAAACAATGAGCAGTTCTTC. This encodes CASSTTGREVEENNEQFF.

The rearrangement links TRBV7-8 to TRBJ2-3, with TRBD2 as a possible D gene (5 bases). The ends were cut back, 3 bases at V and 5 bases at J, with 12 bases in the middle. The CDR3 is 14 amino acids. Germline assignment: CDR1 SGHVS and CDR2 FQNEAQ. Here the CDR3 reads CASSFGGGGDTQYF. Written as DNA, the CDR3 is TGTGCCAGCAGCTTCGGCGGAGGCGGAGATACGCAGTATTTT.

The CDR3 sequence is CASSQDPQGDYGYTF. The CDR3 region has the DNA TGCGCCAGCAGCCAAGATCCACAGGGGGACTATGGCTACACCTTC. V is TRBV4-1 and J is TRBJ1-2, with 8 bases aligning to TRBD1. This CDR3 has 15 residues. V shed 0 bases, J shed 3 bases, and the junction held 3 bases outside the gene matches. The V gene's germline CDR1 is MGHRA and CDR2 YSYEKL.

The rearrangement joins TRBV19 to TRBJ2-2, with D tentatively TRBD1 (5 bases). CDR3 length: 15 residues. Trimming cost V 6 bases and J 0 bases, with 11 bases left between them. Germline CDR1 LNHDA, CDR2 SQIVND (reference sequence). The CDR3 region has the DNA TGTGCCAGTAGCAGCAGGGTACCGAACACCGGGGAGCTGTTTTTT. Translation gives CASSSRVPNTGELFF.

The chain carries TRBV6-5 and TRBJ2-5, with TRBD2 matching over 10 bases. CDR1 and CDR2 from the germline V gene are MNHEY and SVGAGI. V dropped 2 bases and J dropped 4; count of bases not matched to a gene: 1. The CDR3 contains 14 residues. The CDR3: CASSYASGGETQYF. The CDR3, as DNA: TGTGCCAGCAGTTACGCTAGCGGGGGAGAGACCCAGTACTTC.

The V and J genes are TRBV4-3 and TRBJ2-6; D is uncertain. The CDR3 loop spans 17 amino acids. Trimming removed 0 bases from V and 0 bases from J, with 9 bases in between. From germline, CDR1 is LGHNA and CDR2 YSLEER. The CDR3 DNA follows: TGCGCCAGCAGCCAAGAACCCCCTACCTCTGGGGCCAACGTCCTGACTTTC. It encodes CASSQEPPTSGANVLTF.

CDR3 sequence (DNA): TGTGCCAGCAGCCCCCTTGCGGGGTCAGAGACCCAGTACTTC. As protein: CASSPLAGSETQYF. The genes are TRBV27 and TRBJ2-5; D may be TRBD2 (6 bases). The germline V gene encodes CDR1 MNHEY and CDR2 SMNVEV (reference sequence). This CDR3 comprises 14 residues. Trimming stripped 6 bases from V and 4 bases from J, with 15 bases between.

The rearrangement uses TRBV4-2 and TRBJ2-1, with D perhaps matching TRBD2 (6 bases). Germline V lookup: CDR1 LGHNA, CDR2 YNFKEQ. This CDR3 region has 17 residues. Trimming cost V 1 base and J 5 bases, with 18 bases left between them. CDR3: CASSQVGLPTSDNEQFF. Written as DNA, the CDR3 is TGTGCCAGCAGCCAAGTGGGACTTCCGACATCCGACAATGAGCAGTTCTTC.

This clone appeared a few times. The genes are TRBV4-1 and TRBJ1-6, with D possibly TRBD1 on 6 matching bases. V dropped 1 base and J dropped 2 bases, with 9 bases sitting between them. This CDR3 comprises 16 residues. Germline lookup yields CDR1 MGHRA and CDR2 YSYEKL. This CDR3 reads CASSQGGTPYNSPLHF. In nucleotides, the CDR3 is TGCGCCAGCAGCCAAGGGGGGACACCCTATAATTCACCCCTCCACTTT.

The chain joins TRBV7-2 to TRBJ2-7, with 8 positions matching TRBD2. Trimming took 5 bases from V and 4 from J; bases not matched to a gene: 10. CDR1 and CDR2 from the germline V gene are SGHTA and FQGNSA. The CDR3 is 15 amino acids. The CDR3 is CASSLYRGGRYEQYF. The CDR3 DNA reads TGTGCCAGCAGCCTTTATCGCGGGGGGCGGTACGAGCAGTACTTC. Drawing the rest from reference TRBV7-2 and TRBJ2-7, the complete variable domain is GAGVSQSPSNKVTEKGKDVELRCDPISGHTALYWYRQSLGQGLEFLIYFQGNSAPDKSGLPSDRFSAERTGGSVSTLTIQRTQQEDSAVYLCASSLYRGGRYEQYFGPGTRLTVT.

This chain uses TRBV9 with TRBJ2-6; no firm D call. This CDR3 is built from 16 residues. V lost 3 bases, J lost 0 bases, and 10 bases lay in between. The germline V gene encodes CDR1 SGDLS and CDR2 YYNGEE. The CDR3 sequence: CASSASVSSGANVLTF. In DNA, the CDR3 is TGTGCCAGCAGCGCCTCCGTCTCCTCTGGGGCCAACGTCCTGACTTTC. Based on the CDR3 plus reference TRBV9 and TRBJ2-6, the full variable domain is DSGVTQTPKHLITATGQRVTLRCSPRSGDLSVYWYQQSLDQGLQFLIQYYNGEERAKGNILERFSAQQFPDLHSELNLSSLELGDSALYFCASSASVSSGANVLTFGAGSRLTVL.

This clone occurred a few times. J is TRBJ2-7 and V is TRBV2; 9 nucleotides line up with TRBD2. This CDR3 has 16 residues. With V trimmed by 3 bases and J by 3 bases, 9 bases remained unmatched. Germline V gene data show CDR1 as SNHLY and CDR2 as FYNNEI. CDR3 loop: CASSEFGATSGYEQYF. The CDR3 bases are TGTGCCAGCAGTGAGTTCGGAGCGACTAGCGGCTACGAGCAGTACTTC.

A few counts support this clone. This sample includes further DNA sequences coding for the same CDR3. V is TRBV18 and J is TRBJ2-1, with 11 bases lining up with TRBD1. V shed 3 bases, J shed 7 bases, and the junction held 2 bases outside the gene matches. Looked up from germline, CDR1 is KGHSH and CDR2 is LQKENI. The length of the CDR3 is 14 residues. The CDR3 is CASSPGQGENEQFF. The CDR3 DNA follows: TGTGCCAGCTCACCGGGACAGGGGGAGAATGAGCAGTTCTTC.

Only a few counts were recorded for this clone. The V call is TRBV7-9, the J call TRBJ2-1; D unresolved. The CDR3 consists of 14 residues. CDR1 and CDR2 (germline): SEHNR, FQNEAQ (reference sequence). Trimming left V 6 bases short and J 5 bases short, with 14 bases between. The CDR3 reads CASRSGFSDNEQFF. For the CDR3, the DNA is TGTGCCAGCAGATCAGGATTCTCGGACAATGAGCAGTTCTTC.

This chain uses TRBV30 with TRBJ1-2; D uncertain. The V and J ends lost 4 bases and 9 bases respectively, with 18 bases between them. CDR1 and CDR2 from the germline V gene are GTSNPN and SVGIG (reference sequence). The CDR3 contains 13 residues. The CDR3 protein is CAWTVGILQSYTF. CDR3 DNA sequence: TGTGCCTGGACCGTAGGTATTTTACAGAGCTACACCTTC.

This clone occurred a few times. V usage is TRBV9 and J usage is TRBJ2-1, with TRBD1 identical over 7 bases. This CDR3 comprises 15 residues. V shed 0 bases and J 8 bases; nucleotides not matched to a gene: 8. Germline values: CDR1 SGDLS, CDR2 YYNGEE. CDR3 in amino acids: CASSVEGGIEYEQFF. The CDR3 DNA reads as TGTGCCAGCAGCGTAGAAGGGGGCATCGAGTATGAGCAGTTCTTC. Full variable domain (outside the CDR3, taken from reference TRBV9 and TRBJ2-1): DSGVTQTPKHLITATGQRVTLRCSPRSGDLSVYWYQQSLDQGLQFLIQYYNGEERAKGNILERFSAQQFPDLHSELNLSSLELGDSALYFCASSVEGGIEYEQFFGPGTRLTVL.

The chain employs TRBV4-3 and TRBJ1-5; 9 bases match TRBD1. CDR1 is LGHNA, CDR2 YSLEER, per germline. The CDR3 extends over 15 amino acids. Trimming took 0 bases from V and 4 from J; bases not matched to a gene: 1. The CDR3 reads CASSQETGGNQPQHF. Here the CDR3 DNA reads TGCGCCAGCAGCCAAGAGACAGGGGGAAATCAGCCCCAGCATTTT.

The gene calls are TRBV9 and TRBJ2-1; 7 bases match TRBD1. The CDR3 sequence is 13 residues long. The ends lost 4 bases at V and 6 bases at J; junction bases unmatched: 4. Germline loops: CDR1 SGDLS, CDR2 YYNGEE. This CDR3 reads CASSMTGSNEQFF. The DNA of the CDR3 is TGTGCCAGCAGCATGACAGGGTCCAATGAGCAGTTCTTC.

This clone was picked up a small number of times. This chain links TRBV28 with TRBJ1-2; 7 nucleotides line up with TRBD1. In germline, CDR1 is MDHEN, CDR2 SYDVKM. Trimming removed 6 bases from V and 8 bases from J; junction bases left unmatched: 12. The CDR3 is 14 residues long. The CDR3 spells CASSFNGQAGGYTF. CDR3 in DNA: TGTGCCAGCAGCTTCAACGGACAGGCGGGAGGCTACACCTTC.

This rearrangement joins TRBV29-1 to TRBJ1-4; no clear D. This CDR3 has 13 residues. The V end was cut by 5 bases, the J end by 7 bases, with 14 bases between. Germline V gene lookup returns CDR1 SQVTM and CDR2 ANQGSEA. CDR3: CSVRSLDGEKLFF. The CDR3 bases are TGCAGCGTTCGCAGCCTAGACGGTGAAAAACTGTTTTTT.

The V gene is TRBV28, the J gene TRBJ1-2; TRBD1 is a possible D gene (5 bases). Per the germline V gene, CDR1 is MDHEN and CDR2 is SYDVKM. This CDR3 has 14 amino acids. Trimming took 9 bases from V and 1 from J, leaving 15 bases between them. CDR3 coding DNA: TGTGCCAGTGGAGGCGGGGCGCTTAACTATGGCTACACCTTC. It encodes CASGGGALNYGYTF.

The V call is TRBV11-3, the J call TRBJ2-2; 9 bases match TRBD1. V shed 3 bases, J shed 4 bases, and the junction held 3 bases outside the gene matches. The CDR3 is 15 residues long. Looked up from germline, CDR1 is SGHNT and CDR2 is YENEEA. CDR3 in amino acids: CASSFGDRVTGELFF. The CDR3 nucleotides are TGTGCCAGCAGCTTCGGGGACAGGGTCACCGGGGAGCTGTTTTTT. Full variable domain (remainder filled in from reference TRBV11-3 and TRBJ2-2): EAGVVQSPRYKIIEKKQPVAFWCNPISGHNTLYWYLQNLGQGPELLIRYENEEAVDDSQLPKDRFSAERLKGVDSTLKIQPAELGDSAVYLCASSFGDRVTGELFFGEGSRLTVL.